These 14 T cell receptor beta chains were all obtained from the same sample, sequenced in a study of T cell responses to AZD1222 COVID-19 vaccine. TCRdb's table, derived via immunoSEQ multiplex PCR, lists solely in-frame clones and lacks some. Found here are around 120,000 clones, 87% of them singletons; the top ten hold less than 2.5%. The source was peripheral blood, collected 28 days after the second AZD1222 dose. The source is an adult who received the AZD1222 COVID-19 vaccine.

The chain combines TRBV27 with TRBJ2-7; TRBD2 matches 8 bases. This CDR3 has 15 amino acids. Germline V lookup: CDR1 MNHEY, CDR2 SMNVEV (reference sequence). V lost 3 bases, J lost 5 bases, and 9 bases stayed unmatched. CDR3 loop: CASSLRREGFHEQYF. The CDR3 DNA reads TGTGCCAGCAGTTTGAGACGGGAGGGCTTCCACGAGCAGTACTTC.

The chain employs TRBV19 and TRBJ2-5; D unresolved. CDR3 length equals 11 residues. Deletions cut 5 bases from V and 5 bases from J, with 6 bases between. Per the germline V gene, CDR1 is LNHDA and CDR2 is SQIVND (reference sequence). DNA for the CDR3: TGTGCCAGTAGTGTTCGCGAGACCCAGTACTTC. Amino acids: CASSVRETQYF.

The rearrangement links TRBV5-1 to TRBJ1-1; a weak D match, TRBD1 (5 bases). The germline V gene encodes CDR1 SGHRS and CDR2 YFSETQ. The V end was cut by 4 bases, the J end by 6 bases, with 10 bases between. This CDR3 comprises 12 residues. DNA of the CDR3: TGCGCCAGCAGCAAAGGGGTCCCTGAAGCTTTCTTT. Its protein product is CASSKGVPEAFF.

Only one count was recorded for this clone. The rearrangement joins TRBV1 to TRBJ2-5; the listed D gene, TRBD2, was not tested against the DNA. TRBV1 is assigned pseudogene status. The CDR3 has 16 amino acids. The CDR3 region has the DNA TGCACCAGCAGCCAAGATAAGAGCGGGAGGTCAGAGACCCAGTACTTC. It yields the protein CTSSQDKSGRSETQYF.

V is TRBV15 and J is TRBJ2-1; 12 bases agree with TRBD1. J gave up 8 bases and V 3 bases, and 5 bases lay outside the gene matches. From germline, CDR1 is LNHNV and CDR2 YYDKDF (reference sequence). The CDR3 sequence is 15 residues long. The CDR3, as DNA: TGTGCCACCAGCAGGGGACAGGGGGCTAGATATGAGCAGTTCTTC. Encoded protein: CATSRGQGARYEQFF.

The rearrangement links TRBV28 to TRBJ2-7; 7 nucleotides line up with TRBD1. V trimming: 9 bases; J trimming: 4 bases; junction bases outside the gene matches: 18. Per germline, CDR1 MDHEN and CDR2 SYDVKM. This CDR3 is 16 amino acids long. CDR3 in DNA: TGTGCCAGTAGGGGATACCTCCGGGACAGCCTTTACGAGCAGTACTTC. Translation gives CASRGYLRDSLYEQYF.

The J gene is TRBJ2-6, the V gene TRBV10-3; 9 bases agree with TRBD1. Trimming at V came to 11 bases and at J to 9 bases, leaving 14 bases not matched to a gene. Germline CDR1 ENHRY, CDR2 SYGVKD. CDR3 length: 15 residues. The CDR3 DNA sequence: TGTGCCGTGCAACTGGGACAGGGTGTGGGCAACGTCCTGACTTTC. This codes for CAVQLGQGVGNVLTF.

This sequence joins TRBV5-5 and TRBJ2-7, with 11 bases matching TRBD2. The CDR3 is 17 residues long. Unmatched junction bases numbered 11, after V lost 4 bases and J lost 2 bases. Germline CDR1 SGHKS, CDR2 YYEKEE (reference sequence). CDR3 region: CASSLRSGRESTYEQYF. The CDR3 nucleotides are TGTGCCAGCAGCCTCCGTAGCGGGAGGGAGTCCACCTACGAGCAGTACTTC.

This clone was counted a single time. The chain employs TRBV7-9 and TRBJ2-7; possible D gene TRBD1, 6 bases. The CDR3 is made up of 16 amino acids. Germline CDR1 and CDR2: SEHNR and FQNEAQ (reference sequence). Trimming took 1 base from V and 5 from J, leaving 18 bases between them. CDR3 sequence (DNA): TGTGCCAGCAGCTTAGTAATAATGGGGGCGCGGGACGAGCAGTACTTC. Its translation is CASSLVIMGARDEQYF.

This CDR3 is CASSLRSPNYGYTF. The DNA of the CDR3 is TGTGCCAGCAGCTTGAGGAGTCCTAACTATGGCTACACCTTC. The chain is built from TRBV5-4 and TRBJ1-2; D gene uncertain. V lost 1 base and J 0 bases, leaving 7 bases between the germline ends. CDR1 and CDR2 (germline): SGHNT, YYREEE (reference sequence). CDR3 length: 14 amino acids.

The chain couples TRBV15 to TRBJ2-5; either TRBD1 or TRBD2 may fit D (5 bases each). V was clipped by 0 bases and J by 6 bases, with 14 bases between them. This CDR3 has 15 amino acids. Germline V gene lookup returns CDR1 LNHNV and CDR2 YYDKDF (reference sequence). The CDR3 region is CATSREAGTPQTQYF. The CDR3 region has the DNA TGTGCCACCAGCAGAGAGGCCGGGACGCCGCAGACCCAGTACTTC.

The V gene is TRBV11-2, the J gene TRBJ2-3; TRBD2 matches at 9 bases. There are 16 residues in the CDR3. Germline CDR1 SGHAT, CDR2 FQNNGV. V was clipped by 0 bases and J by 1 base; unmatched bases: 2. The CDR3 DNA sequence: TGTGCCAGCAGCTTAGAGGCGGGAGGGGGCACAGATACGCAGTATTTT. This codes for CASSLEAGGGTDTQYF.

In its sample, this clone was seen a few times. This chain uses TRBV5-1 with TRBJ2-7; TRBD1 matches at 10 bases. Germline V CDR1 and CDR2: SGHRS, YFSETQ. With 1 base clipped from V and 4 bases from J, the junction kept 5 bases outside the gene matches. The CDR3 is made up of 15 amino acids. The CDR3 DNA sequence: TGCGCCAGCAGCTTGACGACAGGGGGCTATTACGAGCAGTACTTC. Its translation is CASSLTTGGYYEQYF.

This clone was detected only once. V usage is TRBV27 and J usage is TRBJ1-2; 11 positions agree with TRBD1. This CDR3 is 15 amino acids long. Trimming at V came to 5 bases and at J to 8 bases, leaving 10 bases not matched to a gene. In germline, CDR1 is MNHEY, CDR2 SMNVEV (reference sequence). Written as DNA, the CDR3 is TGTGCCAGCAGTCAACCGGGACAGGGGGAACGCGGCTACACCTTC. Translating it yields CASSQPGQGERGYTF.